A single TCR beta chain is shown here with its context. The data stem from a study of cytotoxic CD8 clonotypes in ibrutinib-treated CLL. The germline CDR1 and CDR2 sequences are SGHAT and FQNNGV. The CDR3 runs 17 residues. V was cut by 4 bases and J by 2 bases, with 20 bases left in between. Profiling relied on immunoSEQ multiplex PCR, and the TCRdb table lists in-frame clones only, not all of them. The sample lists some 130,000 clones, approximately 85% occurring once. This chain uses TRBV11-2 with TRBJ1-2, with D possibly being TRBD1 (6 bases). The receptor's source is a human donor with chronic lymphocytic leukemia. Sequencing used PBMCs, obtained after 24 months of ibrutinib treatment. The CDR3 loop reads CASSSYRVRGVNYGYTF. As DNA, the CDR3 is TGTGCCAGCAGCTCGTACAGGGTTCGCGGCGTGAACTATGGCTACACCTTC.